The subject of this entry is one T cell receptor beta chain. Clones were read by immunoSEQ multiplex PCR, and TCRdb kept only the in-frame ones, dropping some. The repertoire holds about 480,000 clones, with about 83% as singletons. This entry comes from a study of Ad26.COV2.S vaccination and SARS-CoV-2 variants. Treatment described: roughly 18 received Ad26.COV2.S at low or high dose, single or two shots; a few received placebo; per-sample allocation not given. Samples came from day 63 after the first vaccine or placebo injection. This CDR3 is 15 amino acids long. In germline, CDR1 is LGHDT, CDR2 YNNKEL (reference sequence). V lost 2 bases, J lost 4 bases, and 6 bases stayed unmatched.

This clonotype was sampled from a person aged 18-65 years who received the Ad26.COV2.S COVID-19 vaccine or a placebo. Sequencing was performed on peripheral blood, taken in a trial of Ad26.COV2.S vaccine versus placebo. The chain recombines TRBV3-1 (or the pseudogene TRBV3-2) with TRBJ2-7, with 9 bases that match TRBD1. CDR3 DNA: TGTGCCAGCAGCCAAACTTGGGGACAGGGTTACGAGCAGTACTTC. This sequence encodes CASSQTWGQGYEQYF.